A single TCR beta chain is shown here with its context. These data are taken from a study of blood T cell repertoires in COVID-19. Study context: Acute and convalescent COVID-19 samples came from the United States, Italy and Spain. T cells, B-cell-depleted T cells, or PBMCs supplied cDNA or gDNA.

Source study methods: Amplified reference gene primers provided the basis for estimating nucleated cell counts. TCRdb keeps only in-frame clones here, not all; method: immunoSEQ multiplex PCR. That table is the source of V, J and clone size, and D and trimming were worked out from the DNA. The sample contains some 200,000 clones, approximately 90% of which appear only once. The sample comprised peripheral blood. The TCR was taken from a man aged 35 to 55 with active or convalescent COVID-19.

The CDR3 spells CASSAETGPRGYTF. The CDR3 nucleotides read TGTGCCAGCAGTGCCGAGACAGGCCCTAGGGGCTACACCTTC. The V call is TRBV6-4, the J call TRBJ1-2; tentatively, D is TRBD1 (6 bases). Looked up from germline, CDR1 is MRHNA and CDR2 is SNTAGT. This CDR3 is 14 amino acids long. V was trimmed by 4 bases and J by 8 bases, leaving 17 bases between them.